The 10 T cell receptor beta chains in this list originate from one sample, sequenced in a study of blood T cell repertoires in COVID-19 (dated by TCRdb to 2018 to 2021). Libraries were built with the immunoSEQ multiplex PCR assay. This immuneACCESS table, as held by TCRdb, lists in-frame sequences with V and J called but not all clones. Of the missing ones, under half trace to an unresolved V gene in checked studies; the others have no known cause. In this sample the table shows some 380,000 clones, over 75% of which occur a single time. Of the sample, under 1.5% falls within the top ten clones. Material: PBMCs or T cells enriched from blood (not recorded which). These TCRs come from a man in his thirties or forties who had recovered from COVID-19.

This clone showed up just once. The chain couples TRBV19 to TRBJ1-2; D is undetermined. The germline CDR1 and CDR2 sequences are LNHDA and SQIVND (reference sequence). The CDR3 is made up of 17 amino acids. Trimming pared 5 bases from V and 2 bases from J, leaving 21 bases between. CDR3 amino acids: CASSVLRAGQANYGYTF. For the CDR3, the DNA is TGTGCCAGTAGTGTCTTGAGGGCGGGCCAGGCCAACTATGGCTACACCTTC.

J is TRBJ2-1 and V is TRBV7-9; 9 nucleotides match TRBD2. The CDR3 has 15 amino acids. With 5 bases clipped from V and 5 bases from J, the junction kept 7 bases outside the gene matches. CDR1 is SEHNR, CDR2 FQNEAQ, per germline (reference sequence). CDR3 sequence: CASSTERGEHNEQFF. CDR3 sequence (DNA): TGTGCCAGCAGCACCGAGCGGGGGGAGCACAATGAGCAGTTCTTC. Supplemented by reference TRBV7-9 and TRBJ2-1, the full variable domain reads DTGVSQNPRHKITKRGQNVTFRCDPISEHNRLYWYRQTLGQGPEFLTYFQNEAQLEKSRLLSDRFSAERPKGSFSTLEIQRTEQGDSAMYLCASSTERGEHNEQFFGPGTRLTVL.

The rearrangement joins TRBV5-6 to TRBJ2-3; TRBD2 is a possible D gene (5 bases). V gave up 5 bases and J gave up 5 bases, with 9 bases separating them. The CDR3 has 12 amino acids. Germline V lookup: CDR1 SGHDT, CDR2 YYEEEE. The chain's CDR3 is CASSSSGDTQYF. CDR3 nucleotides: TGTGCCAGCAGTAGCAGCGGAGATACGCAGTATTTT.

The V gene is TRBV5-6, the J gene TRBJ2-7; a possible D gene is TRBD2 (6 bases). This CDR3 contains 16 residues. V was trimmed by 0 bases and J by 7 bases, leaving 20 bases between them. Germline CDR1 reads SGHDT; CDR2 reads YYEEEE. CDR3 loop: CASSLDFGNRGREQYF. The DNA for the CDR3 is TGTGCCAGCAGCTTGGATTTCGGGAACCGGGGGAGAGAGCAGTACTTC. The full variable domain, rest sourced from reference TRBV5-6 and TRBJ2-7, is DAGVTQSPTHLIKTRGQQVTLRCSPKSGHDTVSWYQQALGQGPQFIFQYYEEEERQRGNFPDRFSGHQFPNYSSELNVNALLLGDSALYLCASSLDFGNRGREQYFGPGTRLTVT.

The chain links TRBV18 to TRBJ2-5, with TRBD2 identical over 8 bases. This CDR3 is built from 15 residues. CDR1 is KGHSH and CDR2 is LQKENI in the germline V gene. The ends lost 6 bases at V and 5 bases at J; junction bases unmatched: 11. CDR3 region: CASSTDGGADETQYF. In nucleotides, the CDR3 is TGTGCCAGCTCGACAGACGGGGGGGCGGATGAGACCCAGTACTTC.

As DNA, the CDR3 is TGCGCCAGCAGCTTGGGACCTGGGGGGGGCCGAGAGACCCAGTACTTC. Translated: CASSLGPGGGRETQYF. J is TRBJ2-5 and V is TRBV5-1; TRBD2 is a possible D gene (7 bases). Germline-derived CDR1 and CDR2 are SGHRS and YFSETQ. CDR3 size: 16 residues. The ends were cut back, 0 bases at V and 4 bases at J, with 16 bases in the middle. The full variable domain, its missing parts supplied by reference TRBV5-1 and TRBJ2-5, is KAGVTQTPRYLIKTRGQQVTLSCSPISGHRSVSWYQQTPGQGLQFLFEYFSETQRNKGNFPGRFSGRQFSNSRSEMNVSTLELGDSALYLCASSLGPGGGRETQYFGPGTRLLVL.

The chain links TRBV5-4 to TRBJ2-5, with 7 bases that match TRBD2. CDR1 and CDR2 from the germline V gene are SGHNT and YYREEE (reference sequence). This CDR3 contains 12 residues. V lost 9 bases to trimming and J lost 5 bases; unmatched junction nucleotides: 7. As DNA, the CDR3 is TGTGCCACCTCGGGGGGAATCGAGACCCAGTACTTC. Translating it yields CATSGGIETQYF.

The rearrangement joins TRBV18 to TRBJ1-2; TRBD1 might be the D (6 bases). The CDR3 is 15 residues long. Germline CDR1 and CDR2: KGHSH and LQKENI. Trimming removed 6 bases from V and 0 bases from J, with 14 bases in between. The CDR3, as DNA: TGTGCCAGCTCGCAGGCGGGGGCCGCTAACTATGGCTACACCTTC. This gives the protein CASSQAGAANYGYTF.

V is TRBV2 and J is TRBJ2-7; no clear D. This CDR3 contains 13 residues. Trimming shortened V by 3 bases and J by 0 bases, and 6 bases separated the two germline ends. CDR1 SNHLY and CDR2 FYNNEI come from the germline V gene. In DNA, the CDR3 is TGTGCCAGCAGTGACGTTAGCTCCTACGAGCAGTACTTC. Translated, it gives CASSDVSSYEQYF.

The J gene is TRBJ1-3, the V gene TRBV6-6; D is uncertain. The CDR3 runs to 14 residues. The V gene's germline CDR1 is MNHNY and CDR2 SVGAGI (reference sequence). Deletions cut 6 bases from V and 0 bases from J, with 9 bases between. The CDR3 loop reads CASRGSASGNTIYF. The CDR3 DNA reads TGTGCCAGCAGAGGAAGCGCCTCTGGAAACACCATATATTTT.